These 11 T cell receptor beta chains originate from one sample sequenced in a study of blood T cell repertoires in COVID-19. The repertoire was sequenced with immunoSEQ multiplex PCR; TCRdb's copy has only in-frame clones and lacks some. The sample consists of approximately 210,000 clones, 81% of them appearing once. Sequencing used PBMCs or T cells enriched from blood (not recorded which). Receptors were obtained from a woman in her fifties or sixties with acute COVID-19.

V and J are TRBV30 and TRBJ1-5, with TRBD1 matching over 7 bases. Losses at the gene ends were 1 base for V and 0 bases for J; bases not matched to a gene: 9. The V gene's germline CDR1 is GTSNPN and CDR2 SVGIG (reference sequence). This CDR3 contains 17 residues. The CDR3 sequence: CAWSGTRDSLSNQPQHF. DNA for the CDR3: TGTGCCTGGAGTGGAACTCGGGACAGCCTTAGCAATCAGCCCCAGCATTTT.

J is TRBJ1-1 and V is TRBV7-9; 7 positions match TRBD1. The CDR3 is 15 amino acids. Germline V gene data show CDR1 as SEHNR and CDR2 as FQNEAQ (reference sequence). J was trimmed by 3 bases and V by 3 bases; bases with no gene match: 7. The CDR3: CASSFDRDRYTEAFF. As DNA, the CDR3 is TGTGCCAGCAGCTTCGACCGGGACAGATACACTGAAGCTTTCTTT.

The CDR3 loop reads CSGGTGGAGTEAFF. The DNA of the CDR3 is TGCAGCGGTGGGACAGGGGGCGCGGGAACTGAAGCTTTCTTT. This chain links TRBV29-1 with TRBJ1-1; TRBD1 matches 12 bases. The CDR3 contains 14 residues. Germline trimming cut 7 bases from V and 5 bases from J; bases unmatched to any gene: 8. CDR1 is SQVTM, CDR2 ANQGSEA, per germline.

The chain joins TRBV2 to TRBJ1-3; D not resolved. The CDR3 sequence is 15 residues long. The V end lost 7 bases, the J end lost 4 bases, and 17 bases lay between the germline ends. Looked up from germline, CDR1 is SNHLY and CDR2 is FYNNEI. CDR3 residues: CASIKGGLVGNTIYF. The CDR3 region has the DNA TGTGCCAGCATAAAAGGAGGTTTGGTGGGAAACACCATATATTTT. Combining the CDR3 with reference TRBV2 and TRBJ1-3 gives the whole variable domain EPEVTQTPSHQVTQMGQEVILRCVPISNHLYFYWYRQILGQKVEFLVSFYNNEISEKSEIFDDQFSVERPDGSNFTLKIRSTKLEDSAMYFCASIKGGLVGNTIYFGEGSWLTVV.

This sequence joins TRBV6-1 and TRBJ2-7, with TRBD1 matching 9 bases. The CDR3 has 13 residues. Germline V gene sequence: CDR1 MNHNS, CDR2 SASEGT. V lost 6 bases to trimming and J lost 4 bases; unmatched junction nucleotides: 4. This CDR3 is CASSRTGEYEQYF. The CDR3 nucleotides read TGTGCCAGCAGCCGGACAGGGGAATACGAGCAGTACTTC.

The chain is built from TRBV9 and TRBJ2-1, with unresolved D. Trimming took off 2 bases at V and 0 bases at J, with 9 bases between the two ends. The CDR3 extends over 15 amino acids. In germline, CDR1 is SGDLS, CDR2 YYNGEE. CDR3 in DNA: TGTGCCAGCAGCGTTGCGCATAGCTCCTACAATGAGCAGTTCTTC. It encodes CASSVAHSSYNEQFF.

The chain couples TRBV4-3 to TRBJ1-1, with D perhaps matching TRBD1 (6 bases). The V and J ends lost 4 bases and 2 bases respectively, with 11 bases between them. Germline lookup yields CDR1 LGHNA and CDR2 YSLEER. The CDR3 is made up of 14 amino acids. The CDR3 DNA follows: TGCGCCAGCAGCCTTCGGACAGCCAACACTGAAGCTTTCTTT. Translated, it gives CASSLRTANTEAFF.

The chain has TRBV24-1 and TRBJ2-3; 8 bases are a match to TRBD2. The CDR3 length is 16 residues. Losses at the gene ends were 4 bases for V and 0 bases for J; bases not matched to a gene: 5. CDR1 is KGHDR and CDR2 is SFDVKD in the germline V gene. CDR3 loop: CATSDAAGGSTDTQYF. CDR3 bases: TGTGCCACCAGTGACGCTGCGGGGGGCAGCACAGATACGCAGTATTTT.

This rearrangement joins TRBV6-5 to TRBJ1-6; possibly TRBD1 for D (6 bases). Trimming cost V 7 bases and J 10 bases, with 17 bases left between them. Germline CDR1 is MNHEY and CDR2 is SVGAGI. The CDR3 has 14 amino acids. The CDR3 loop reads CASTSKRGNSPLHF. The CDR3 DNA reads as TGTGCCAGCACTTCCAAGAGGGGGAACTCACCCCTCCACTTT.

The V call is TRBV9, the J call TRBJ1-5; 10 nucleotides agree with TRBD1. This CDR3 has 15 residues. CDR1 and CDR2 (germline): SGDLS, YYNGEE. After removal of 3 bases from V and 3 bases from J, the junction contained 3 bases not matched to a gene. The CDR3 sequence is CASSAGQGINQPQHF. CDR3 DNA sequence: TGTGCCAGCAGCGCGGGACAGGGGATCAATCAGCCCCAGCATTTT.

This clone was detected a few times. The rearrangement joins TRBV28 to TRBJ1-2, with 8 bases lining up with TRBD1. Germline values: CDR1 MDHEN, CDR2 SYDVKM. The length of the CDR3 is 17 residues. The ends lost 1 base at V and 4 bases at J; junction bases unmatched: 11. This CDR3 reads CASSLLFGQGASYGYTF. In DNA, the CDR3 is TGTGCCAGCAGTTTATTGTTCGGGCAGGGGGCCTCCTATGGCTACACCTTC.